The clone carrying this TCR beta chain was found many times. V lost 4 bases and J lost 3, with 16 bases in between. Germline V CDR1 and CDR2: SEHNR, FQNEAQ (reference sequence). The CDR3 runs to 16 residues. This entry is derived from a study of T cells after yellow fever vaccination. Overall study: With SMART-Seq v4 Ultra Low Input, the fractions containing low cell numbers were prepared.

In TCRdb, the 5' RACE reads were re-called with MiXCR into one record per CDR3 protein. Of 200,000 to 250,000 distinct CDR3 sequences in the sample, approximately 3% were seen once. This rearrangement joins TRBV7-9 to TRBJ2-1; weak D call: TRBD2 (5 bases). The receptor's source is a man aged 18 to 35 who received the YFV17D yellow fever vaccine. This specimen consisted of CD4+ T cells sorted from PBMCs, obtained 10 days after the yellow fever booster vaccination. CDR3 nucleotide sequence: TGTGCCAGCAGCTCCACGGACGGGATACACTACAATGAGCAGTTCTTC. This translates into CASSSTDGIHYNEQFF.